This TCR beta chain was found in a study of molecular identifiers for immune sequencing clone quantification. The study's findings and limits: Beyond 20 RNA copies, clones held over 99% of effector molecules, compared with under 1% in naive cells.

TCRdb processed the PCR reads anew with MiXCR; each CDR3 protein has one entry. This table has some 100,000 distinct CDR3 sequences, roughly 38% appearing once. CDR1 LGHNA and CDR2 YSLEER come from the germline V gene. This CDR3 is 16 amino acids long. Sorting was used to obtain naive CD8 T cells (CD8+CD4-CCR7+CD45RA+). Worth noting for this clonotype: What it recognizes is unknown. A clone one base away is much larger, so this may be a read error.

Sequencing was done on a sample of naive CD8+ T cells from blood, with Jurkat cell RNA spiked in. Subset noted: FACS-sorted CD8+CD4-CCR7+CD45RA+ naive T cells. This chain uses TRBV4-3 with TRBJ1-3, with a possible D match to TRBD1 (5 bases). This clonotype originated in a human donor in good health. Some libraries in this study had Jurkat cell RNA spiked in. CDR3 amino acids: CAGSGWDGSSGNTIYF. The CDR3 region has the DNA TGCGCCGGCAGCGGCTGGGACGGGAGCTCTGGAAACACCATATATTTT.